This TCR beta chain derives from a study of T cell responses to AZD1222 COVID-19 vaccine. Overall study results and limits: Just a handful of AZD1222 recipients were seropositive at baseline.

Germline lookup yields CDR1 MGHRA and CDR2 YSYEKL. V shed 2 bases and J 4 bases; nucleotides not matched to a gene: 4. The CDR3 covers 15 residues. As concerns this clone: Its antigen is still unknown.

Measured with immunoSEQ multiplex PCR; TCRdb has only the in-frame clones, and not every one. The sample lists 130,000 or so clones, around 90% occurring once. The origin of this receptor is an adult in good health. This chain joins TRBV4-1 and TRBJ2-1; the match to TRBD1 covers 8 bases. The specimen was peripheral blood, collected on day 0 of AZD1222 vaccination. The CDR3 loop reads CASSQQGAFYNEQFF. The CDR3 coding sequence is TGCGCCAGCAGCCAACAGGGGGCATTTTACAATGAGCAGTTCTTC.